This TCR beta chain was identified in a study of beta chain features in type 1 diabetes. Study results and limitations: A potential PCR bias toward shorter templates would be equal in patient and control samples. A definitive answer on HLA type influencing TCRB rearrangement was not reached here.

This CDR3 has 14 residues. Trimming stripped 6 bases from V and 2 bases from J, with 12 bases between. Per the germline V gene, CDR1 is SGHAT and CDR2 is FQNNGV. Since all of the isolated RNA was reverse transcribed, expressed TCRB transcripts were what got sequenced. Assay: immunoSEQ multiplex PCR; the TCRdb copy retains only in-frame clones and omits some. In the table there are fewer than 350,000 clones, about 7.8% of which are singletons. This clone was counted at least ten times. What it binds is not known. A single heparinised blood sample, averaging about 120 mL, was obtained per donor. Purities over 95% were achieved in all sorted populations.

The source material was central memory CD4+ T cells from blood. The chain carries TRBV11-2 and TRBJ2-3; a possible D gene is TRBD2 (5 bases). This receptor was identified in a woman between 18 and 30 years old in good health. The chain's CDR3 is CASRDWEYTDTQYF. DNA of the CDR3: TGTGCCAGCAGGGACTGGGAGTACACAGATACGCAGTATTTT. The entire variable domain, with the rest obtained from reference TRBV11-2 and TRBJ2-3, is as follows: EAGVAQSPRYKIIEKRQSVAFWCNPISGHATLYWYQQILGQGPKLLIQFQNNGVVDDSQLPKDRFSAERLKGVDSTLKIQPAKLEDSAVYLCASRDWEYTDTQYFGPGTRLTVL.